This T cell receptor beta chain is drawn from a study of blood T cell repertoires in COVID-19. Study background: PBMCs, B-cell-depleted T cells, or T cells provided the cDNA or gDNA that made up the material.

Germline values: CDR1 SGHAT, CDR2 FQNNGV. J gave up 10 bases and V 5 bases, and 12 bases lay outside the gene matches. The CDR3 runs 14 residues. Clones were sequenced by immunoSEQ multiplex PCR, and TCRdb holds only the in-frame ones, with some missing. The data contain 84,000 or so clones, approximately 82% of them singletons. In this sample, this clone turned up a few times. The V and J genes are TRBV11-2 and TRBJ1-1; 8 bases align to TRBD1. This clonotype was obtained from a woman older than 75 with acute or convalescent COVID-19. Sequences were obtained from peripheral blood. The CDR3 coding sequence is TGTGCCAGCAGCACCACACCGGGACAGGTTCGAGCTTTCTTT. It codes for CASSTTPGQVRAFF.